This T cell receptor (beta chain) originates from a study of T cell responses to AZD1222 COVID-19 vaccine. Study-wide results and caveats: Regions left unmutated in variants are reportedly the target of nearly half of spike-specific TCRs. White British donors predominated, females outnumbered males, and clonal diversity was possibly underestimated. In all cases, repertoires were sampled only after the peak T cell response.

As concerns this clone: Its antigen is as yet unknown.

Germline V gives CDR1 SGHTA, CDR2 FQGNSA. With 7 bases removed from V and 5 bases from J, the gap between germline ends came to 12 bases. The CDR3 has 13 residues. TCRdb's table, derived via immunoSEQ multiplex PCR, lists solely in-frame clones and lacks some. The sample includes 130,000 to 150,000 clones, approximately 90% seen only once; the top ten take 1.9%. Material: peripheral blood, obtained 28 days after the second AZD1222 dose. This TCR was sampled from an adult who received the AZD1222 COVID-19 vaccine. The gene calls are TRBV7-2 and TRBJ2-1; maybe TRBD1 (6 bases). Here the CDR3 DNA reads TGTGCCAGCAACCAGGGGTTCCACAATGAGCAGTTCTTC. Amino acids: CASNQGFHNEQFF.